The sequence of this T cell receptor beta chain was determined in a study of blood T cell repertoires in COVID-19. Study details: The United States, Italy and Spain were the sources of the acute and convalescent COVID-19 samples. Sample material is recorded as cDNA or gDNA derived from T cells, B-cell-depleted T cells, or PBMCs.

This CDR3 region has 14 residues. Germline CDR1 and CDR2: SEHNR and FQNEAQ (reference sequence). Germline trimming cut 5 bases from V and 7 bases from J; bases unmatched to any gene: 6. In the original processing: Amplifying reference gene primers gave estimates of nucleated cell counts. The method was immunoSEQ multiplex PCR; TCRdb's version includes in-frame clones alone and lacks a portion of them. V and J calls plus clone size are reproduced from that table; the DNA served to infer D and trimming. Of 50,000 to 80,000 clones listed, around 83% are singletons. V is TRBV7-9 and J is TRBJ1-2, with TRBD1 matching over 11 bases. The TCR comes from a man over 45 with active COVID-19. The specimen was peripheral blood. CDR3 region: CASSVGQGALGYTF. In DNA, the CDR3 is TGTGCCAGCAGCGTAGGACAGGGGGCCCTTGGCTACACCTTC.